The 26 T cell receptor beta chains presented below share a single source sample, sequenced in a study of blood T cell repertoires in COVID-19. Sequencing used immunoSEQ multiplex PCR; TCRdb keeps in-frame clones, though not all of them. The data show about 110,000 clones, with over 80% seen just once and approximately 0.75% held by the top ten. Sequencing was done on a sample of peripheral blood. The receptors were sampled from a woman between 65 and 79 years old with acute or convalescent COVID-19.

CDR3 loop: CASSPREGHSPLHF. The CDR3 DNA follows: TGTGCCAGCAGCCCTAGGGAGGGCCATTCACCCCTCCACTTT. The chain recombines TRBV7-9 with TRBJ1-6, with no clear D. Germline CDR1 and CDR2: SEHNR and FQNEAQ (reference sequence). CDR3 length: 14 amino acids. V was pared by 5 bases and J by 8 bases, with 13 bases between.

The chain employs TRBV19 and TRBJ1-4; D is unclear. This CDR3 has 16 amino acids. The germline CDR1 and CDR2 sequences are LNHDA and SQIVND (reference sequence). The germline V and J ends were trimmed by 3 bases and 0 bases, with 11 bases remaining between them. CDR3 nucleotide sequence: TGTGCCAGTAGTATCGGCGGGGAGGCAACTAATGAAAAACTGTTTTTT. It codes for CASSIGGEATNEKLFF.

This clone was recorded once. The CDR3 DNA follows: TGTGCCAGTAGTATAGGAGGGCGGAACAATGAAAAACTGTTTTTT. It translates to CASSIGGRNNEKLFF. This chain uses TRBV19 with TRBJ1-4; D call uncertain. Per germline, CDR1 LNHDA and CDR2 SQIVND (reference sequence). The V gene lost 1 base and the J gene lost 5 bases, with 11 bases spanning the gap. CDR3 size: 15 residues.

This clone was counted once. The V gene is TRBV7-8, the J gene TRBJ2-3; TRBD1 might be the D (6 bases). V lost 3 bases to trimming and J lost 0 bases, with 10 bases between them. CDR1 and CDR2 from the germline V gene are SGHVS and FQNEAQ. This CDR3 has 15 residues. In DNA, the CDR3 is TGTGCCAGCAGCTTCCTTGGACAGAGCACAGATACGCAGTATTTT. Protein: CASSFLGQSTDTQYF.

The gene calls are TRBV2 and TRBJ2-7; 7 bases line up with TRBD1. The V and J ends lost 6 bases and 0 bases, in that order; junction bases with no gene match: 5. Germline V lookup: CDR1 SNHLY, CDR2 FYNNEI. The length of the CDR3 is 14 residues. CDR3 region: CASRVQGSSYEQYF. The DNA for the CDR3 is TGTGCCAGCAGGGTACAGGGGAGCTCCTACGAGCAGTACTTC.

J is TRBJ1-1 and V is TRBV19, with 7 bases fitting TRBD1. The CDR3 consists of 15 residues. J gave up 0 bases and V 5 bases, and 6 bases lay outside the gene matches. CDR1 and CDR2 from the germline V gene are LNHDA and SQIVND (reference sequence). CDR3 region: CASSLLGQMNTEAFF. The DNA of the CDR3 is TGTGCCAGTAGTCTCCTGGGACAGATGAACACTGAAGCTTTCTTT.

This clone was counted a few times. This chain links TRBV7-9 with TRBJ1-1, with D uncertain. Germline CDR1 reads SEHNR; CDR2 reads FQNEAQ (reference sequence). The CDR3 covers 15 residues. The V end lost 1 base, the J end lost 3 bases, and 12 bases lay between the germline ends. The DNA of the CDR3 is TGTGCCAGCAGCTTAGAAATATTGGCTTACACTGAAGCTTTCTTT. This translates into CASSLEILAYTEAFF.

This clone was seen only once. The rearrangement uses TRBV5-1 and TRBJ1-2; possibly TRBD1 for D (5 bases). Germline V gene data show CDR1 as SGHRS and CDR2 as YFSETQ. The V gene lost 3 bases and the J gene lost 0 bases, with 12 bases spanning the gap. CDR3 size: 15 residues. CDR3 region: CASSWGDGTNYGYTF. The CDR3 nucleotides are TGCGCCAGCAGCTGGGGGGACGGAACTAACTATGGCTACACCTTC.

The chain carries TRBV12-3 or TRBV12-4 and TRBJ2-7; D is possibly TRBD2 (6 bases). The CDR3 is made up of 13 amino acids. V lost 5 bases, J lost 3 bases, and 11 bases lay in between. DNA for the CDR3: TGTGCCAGCAGTACGGGACTTGTCTACGAGCAGTACTTC. It specifies CASSTGLVYEQYF.

This sequence joins TRBV2 and TRBJ1-4, with 9 positions matching TRBD1. From germline, CDR1 is SNHLY and CDR2 FYNNEI. V lost 5 bases to trimming and J lost 7 bases; unmatched junction nucleotides: 8. This CDR3 spans 15 amino acids. Here the CDR3 DNA reads TGTGCCAGCAGTCCGGACAGGGGATTGGGTGAAAAACTGTTTTTT. This gives the protein CASSPDRGLGEKLFF.

DNA for the CDR3: TGTGCCAGCAGTTTTTCAGGCCCCCTCCACGAGCAGTACTTC. This encodes CASSFSGPLHEQYF. The chain combines TRBV6-2 or TRBV6-3 with TRBJ2-7, with D hard to call. The V end was cut by 4 bases, the J end by 5 bases, with 15 bases between. The CDR3 length is 14 residues. Germline V gene sequence: CDR1 MNHEY, CDR2 SVGEGT.

This rearrangement joins TRBV19 to TRBJ1-3, with 9 positions matching TRBD1. V shed 8 bases, J shed 0 bases, and the junction held 5 bases outside the gene matches. The germline CDR1 and CDR2 sequences are LNHDA and SQIVND (reference sequence). This CDR3 is built from 15 residues. The CDR3 nucleotides are TGTGCCAGTGGGACAGGGCAACGCTCTGGAAACACCATATATTTT. Translated, it gives CASGTGQRSGNTIYF.

This sequence joins TRBV7-8 and TRBJ2-5; D is unresolved. Deletions cut 2 bases from V and 3 bases from J, with 7 bases between. The CDR3 extends over 13 amino acids. The V gene's germline CDR1 is SGHVS and CDR2 FQNEAQ. The CDR3 loop reads CASSLRGEETQYF. CDR3 nucleotide sequence: TGTGCCAGCAGCTTAAGAGGTGAAGAGACCCAGTACTTC.

V gene TRBV12-3 or TRBV12-4 combines with J gene TRBJ2-2; D is unclear. The V and J ends lost 3 bases and 6 bases respectively, with 8 bases between them. This CDR3 spans 13 amino acids. The CDR3 DNA sequence: TGTGCCAGCAGTTTCTTCCAGTCCGGGGAGCTGTTTTTT. It translates to CASSFFQSGELFF.

J is TRBJ2-1 and V is TRBV5-5, with 7 bases identical to TRBD2. With V trimmed by 3 bases and J by 9 bases, 6 bases remained unmatched. Germline CDR1 is SGHKS and CDR2 is YYEKEE (reference sequence). The CDR3 loop spans 13 amino acids. The CDR3 DNA is TGTGCCAGCAGCTCCCTTGGGGGGGGTGAGCAGTTCTTC. This encodes CASSSLGGGEQFF.

This chain connects TRBV5-1 to TRBJ1-2; unclear D gene. V lost 4 bases to trimming and J lost 1 base, with 14 bases between them. Looked up from germline, CDR1 is SGHRS and CDR2 is YFSETQ. The CDR3 extends over 15 amino acids. The CDR3 DNA reads as TGCGCCAGCAGCCCCGAACCGGGTTTTAACTATGGCTACACCTTC. The encoded protein is CASSPEPGFNYGYTF.

The rearrangement joins TRBV5-4 to TRBJ1-3, with no clear D. The germline V and J ends were trimmed by 2 bases and 0 bases, with 6 bases remaining between them. The germline CDR1 and CDR2 sequences are SGHNT and YYREEE (reference sequence). The CDR3 is 14 residues long. The CDR3, as DNA: TGTGCCAGCAGCTTTTGGAGCTCTGGAAACACCATATATTTT. Protein product: CASSFWSSGNTIYF.

The rearrangement uses TRBV6-5 and TRBJ1-6; D is uncertain. CDR3 length: 13 residues. V lost 6 bases and J lost 10, with 13 bases in between. From germline, CDR1 is MNHEY and CDR2 SVGAGI. The CDR3 protein is CASREGVGSPLHF. The CDR3 bases are TGTGCCAGCAGAGAGGGCGTTGGATCACCCCTCCACTTT.

The chain joins TRBV7-6 to TRBJ1-6; D call uncertain. Looked up from germline, CDR1 is SGHVS and CDR2 is FNYEAQ. The CDR3 consists of 16 residues. Trimming pared 1 base from V and 7 bases from J, leaving 14 bases between. CDR3 sequence (DNA): TGTGCCAGCAGCTTAGGTCCCCGCTGGAGCAATTCACCCCTCCACTTT. It specifies CASSLGPRWSNSPLHF.

This clone has a single count. A read error may explain this, as a much larger clone is one base away. V gene TRBV25-1 combines with J gene TRBJ1-1; TRBD1 agrees at 8 bases. The CDR3 is 14 residues long. J gave up 1 base and V 3 bases, and 1 base lay outside the gene matches. Germline V gene lookup returns CDR1 MGHDK and CDR2 SYGVNS. CDR3 bases: TGTGCCAGCAGTGAGGGGACAGGGAACACTGAAGCTTTCTTT. Amino acid sequence: CASSEGTGNTEAFF.

The J gene is TRBJ1-2, the V gene TRBV12-3 or TRBV12-4; TRBD1 matches 7 bases. This CDR3 comprises 13 residues. With 5 bases clipped from V and 7 bases from J, the junction kept 7 bases outside the gene matches. Here the CDR3 reads CASSKRGLGGYTF. CDR3 bases: TGTGCCAGCAGTAAGAGGGGGCTAGGTGGCTACACCTTC.

V usage is TRBV29-1 and J usage is TRBJ1-1, with 7 bases identical to TRBD1. J gave up 1 base and V 6 bases, and 5 bases lay outside the gene matches. Germline assignment: CDR1 SQVTM and CDR2 ANQGSEA. The length of the CDR3 is 13 residues. CDR3 DNA: TGCAGCGTACCCTCAGGGGGGAACACTGAAGCTTTCTTT. Translation: CSVPSGGNTEAFF.

The chain uses TRBV19 and TRBJ2-5; TRBD2 might be the D (6 bases). Trimming took off 0 bases at V and 7 bases at J, with 15 bases between the two ends. The germline V gene has CDR1 LNHDA and CDR2 SQIVND (reference sequence). There are 15 residues in the CDR3. The CDR3 nucleotides are TGTGCCAGTAGTATAGACAGCGGGTCAAGGGGGACCCAGTACTTC. Translation gives CASSIDSGSRGTQYF.

V gene TRBV27 combines with J gene TRBJ1-4, with TRBD1 matching over 7 bases. V shed 4 bases, J shed 2 bases, and the junction held 13 bases outside the gene matches. The germline V gene has CDR1 MNHEY and CDR2 SMNVEV (reference sequence). The CDR3 extends over 18 amino acids. This CDR3 is CASSSQIRPGQTNEKLFF. The CDR3, as DNA: TGTGCCAGCAGTTCGCAAATAAGACCGGGACAGACTAATGAAAAACTGTTTTTT. Full variable domain (missing parts from reference TRBV27 and TRBJ1-4): EAQVTQNPRYLITVTGKKLTVTCSQNMNHEYMSWYRQDPGLGLRQIYYSMNVEVTDKGDVPEGYKVSRKEKRNFPLILESPSPNQTSLYFCASSSQIRPGQTNEKLFFGSGTQLSVL.

This chain links TRBV3-1 (or the pseudogene TRBV3-2) with TRBJ1-2; D perhaps matches TRBD1 (6 bases). V was trimmed by 4 bases and J by 8 bases, leaving 20 bases between them. CDR1 and CDR2 (germline): LGHDT, YNNKEL (reference sequence). The CDR3 is 15 amino acids. For the CDR3, the DNA is TGTGCCAGCAGCCCTAGAGGTTTTTTTAGGGGGGGCTACACCTTC. Its protein is CASSPRGFFRGGYTF.

V usage is TRBV10-2 and J usage is TRBJ2-5; possibly TRBD1 for D (5 bases). This CDR3 has 14 amino acids. V was trimmed by 0 bases and J by 5 bases, leaving 10 bases between them. Germline-derived CDR1 and CDR2 are WSHSY and SAAADI. The CDR3 spells CASSESRGRETQYF. CDR3 coding DNA: TGCGCCAGCAGTGAGTCAAGGGGTAGGGAGACCCAGTACTTC.